This is a list of T cell receptor beta chains from one sample in a study of cytomegalovirus exposure and HLA in healthy donors. Assay used: immunoSEQ multiplex PCR; TCRdb lists only in-frame clones, some missing. The repertoire holds hundreds of thousands of clones, 70% seen once, with around 3% in the top ten. The sample consisted of PBMCs. These receptors were obtained from a man aged 40-49 years in good health and CMV-seropositive. The CDR3 runs from the conserved cysteine through the conserved F or W. The D gene is left open where the match is weak. Size is omitted from some rows. Given values are once, few, many or a class for expanded clones.

NA | TRBJ1-2 | TRBV6-5 | TRBD1 | CASSLTGKANYGYTF | TGTGCCAGCAGTTTGACAGGGAAGGCTAACTATGGCTACACCTTC
NA | TRBJ2-1 | TRBV19 | NA | CASSMYSHAANEQFF | TGTGCCAGTAGTATGTACAGCCACGCAGCCAATGAGCAGTTCTTC
NA | TRBJ1-5 | TRBV6-5 | TRBD1 | CASSTGGLNQPQHF | TGTGCCAGCAGTACAGGGGGCCTCAATCAGCCCCAGCATTTT
NA | TRBJ2-5 | TRBV7-2 | TRBD1 | CASSRTGGHGETQYF | TGTGCCAGCAGCCGGACAGGGGGCCATGGAGAGACCCAGTACTTC
NA | TRBJ1-1 | TRBV4-1 | NA | CASSQRGGITEAFF | TGCGCCAGCAGCCAGAGGGGGGGCATTACTGAAGCTTTCTTT
NA | TRBJ2-1 | TRBV7-2 | NA | CASSFSDEQFF | TGTGCCAGCAGCTTTAGTGATGAGCAGTTCTTC
NA | TRBJ2-7 | TRBV5-1 | NA | CASSLEPGDGYEQYF | TGCGCCAGCAGCTTGGAGCCGGGAGACGGTTACGAGCAGTACTTC
NA | TRBJ2-5 | TRBV5-4 | NA | CASSLVGGNQETQYF | TGTGCCAGCAGCTTGGTCGGGGGAAACCAAGAGACCCAGTACTTC
few | TRBJ1-1 | TRBV10-3 | NA | CATRTGNTEAFF | TGTGCCACCAGAACAGGGAACACTGAAGCTTTCTTT
NA | TRBJ2-5 | TRBV7-9 | TRBD2 | CASSLALGEGMETQYF | TGTGCCAGCAGCTTAGCGCTGGGGGAGGGGATGGAGACCCAGTACTTC
NA | TRBJ2-3 | TRBV4-1 | NA | CASSQKGTSTDTQYF | TGCGCCAGCAGCCAAAAGGGGACAAGCACAGATACGCAGTATTTT
once | TRBJ1-5 | TRBV2 | NA | CASSTPGAQHF | TGTGCCAGCAGTACCCCCGGGGCCCAGCATTTT
NA | TRBJ2-7 | TRBV28 | TRBD1 | CASSFRRQGSSYEQYF | TGTGCCAGCAGTTTTCGCCGACAGGGAAGCTCCTACGAGCAGTACTTC
NA | TRBJ2-7 | TRBV10-3 | TRBD1 | CAISEAQGVTEQYF | TGTGCCATCAGTGAGGCCCAGGGGGTAACTGAGCAGTACTTC
NA | TRBJ2-7 | TRBV11-3 | TRBD1 | CASSREGATYEQYF | TGTGCCAGCAGTAGAGAGGGGGCGACCTACGAGCAGTACTTC
NA | TRBJ1-1 | TRBV7-6 | TRBD1 | CASSSGAGDRGGGEAFF | TGTGCCAGCAGCTCAGGGGCTGGGGACAGGGGAGGAGGGGAAGCTTTCTTT
NA | TRBJ1-5 | TRBV7-8 | NA | CASSLPGGNQPQHF | TGTGCCAGCAGCTTACCAGGGGGCAATCAGCCCCAGCATTTT
few | TRBJ1-1 | TRBV13 | NA | CASRWRGTNTEAFF | TGTGCCAGCAGATGGAGGGGAACGAACACTGAAGCTTTCTTT
NA | TRBJ1-2 | TRBV7-2 | NA | CASSLRAGGESGYTF | TGTGCCAGCAGTTTAAGGGCGGGGGGCGAAAGTGGCTACACCTTC
NA | TRBJ2-7 | TRBV4-1 | TRBD2 | CASSQTSSGGAYEQYF | TGCGCCAGCAGCCAAACTTCTAGCGGGGGGGCGTACGAGCAGTACTTC
NA | TRBJ1-2 | TRBV5-1 | TRBD1 | CASRPGGAYGYTF | TGCGCCAGCAGGCCAGGGGGTGCTTATGGCTACACCTTC
NA | TRBJ2-7 | TRBV11-2 | NA | CASSLGLRVSYEQYF | TGTGCCAGCAGCTTAGGACTCAGGGTTTCCTACGAGCAGTACTTC
NA | TRBJ2-4 | TRBV5-4 | TRBD1 | CASSVQGRNIQYF | TGTGCCAGCAGCGTACAGGGGAGAAACATTCAGTACTTC
NA | TRBJ2-5 | TRBV14 | TRBD2 | CASSQTRGATTQYF | TGTGCCAGCAGCCAAACGCGGGGGGCAACGACCCAGTACTTC
NA | TRBJ2-7 | TRBV7-2 | TRBD2 | CASSLATSAEQYF | TGTGCCAGCAGCCTAGCCACTAGCGCCGAGCAGTACTTC
NA | TRBJ1-1 | TRBV7-9 | NA | CASRMGGGQKNTEAFF | TGTGCCAGCAGGATGGGGGGTGGGCAGAAGAACACTGAAGCTTTCTTT
NA | TRBJ1-2 | TRBV11-2 | NA | CASTPDSSANYGYTF | TGTGCCAGCACCCCTGACAGTTCAGCTAACTATGGCTACACCTTC
NA | TRBJ2-7 | TRBV6-6 | NA | CASSYLDNYEQYF | TGTGCCAGCAGTTACCTCGACAACTACGAGCAGTACTTC
NA | TRBJ1-1 | TRBV6-5 | NA | CASSPAGVENTEAFF | TGTGCCAGCAGTCCCGCAGGGGTGGAGAACACTGAAGCTTTCTTT
NA | TRBJ1-1 | TRBV2 | NA | CASSGSGRTEAFF | TGTGCCAGCAGTGGAAGCGGGCGAACTGAAGCTTTCTTT
NA | TRBJ2-3 | TRBV10-3 | TRBD1 | CAISERDRTTDTQYF | TGTGCCATCAGTGAGAGGGACAGAACCACAGATACGCAGTATTTT
NA | TRBJ1-2 | TRBV9 | TRBD1 | CASSLGTGLIYGYTF | TGTGCCAGCAGCCTTGGGACAGGGTTGATCTATGGCTACACCTTC
few | TRBJ1-2 | TRBV6-1 | TRBD1 | CASNRGLDGYTF | TGTGCCAGCAACAGGGGGCTCGATGGCTACACCTTC
NA | TRBJ2-3 | TRBV9 | NA | CASRPGGVDTQYF | TGTGCCAGCAGACCTGGGGGCGTAGATACGCAGTATTTT
few | TRBJ2-7 | TRBV5-1 | NA | CASSLADSQTGEQYF | TGCGCCAGCAGCTTGGCAGACAGCCAGACCGGCGAGCAGTACTTC
NA | TRBJ2-3 | TRBV4-1 | TRBD1 | CASSQRDSGTDTQYF | TGCGCCAGCAGCCAACGGGACAGCGGCACAGATACGCAGTATTTT
NA | TRBJ1-3 | TRBV5-1 | NA | CASAEVSSSGNTIYF | TGCGCCAGCGCTGAGGTTTCGAGCTCTGGAAACACCATATATTTT
once | TRBJ1-2 | TRBV7-9 | NA | CSSSLGPGPIYGYTF | TGTTCCAGCAGCTTAGGGCCAGGCCCTATCTATGGCTACACCTTC
NA | TRBJ1-2 | TRBV7-9 | TRBD1 | CASSPLERTGYGYTF | TGTGCCAGCAGCCCCCTGGAAAGGACAGGGTATGGCTACACCTTC
NA | TRBJ2-7 | TRBV11-2 | TRBD1 | CASSTDRGRMEQYF | TGTGCCAGCAGCACGGACAGGGGGCGTATGGAGCAGTACTTC
NA | TRBJ1-2 | TRBV20-1 | NA | CSAPQARGTF | TGCAGTGCCCCCCAGGCCAGGGGCACCTTC
few | TRBJ1-4 | TRBV19 | TRBD1 | CASSINGQGGEKLFF | TGTGCCAGTAGTATAAACGGACAGGGAGGCGAAAAACTGTTTTTT
once | TRBJ2-1 | TRBV5-4 | TRBD1 | CASSPGTGGYNEQFF | TGTGCCAGCAGCCCCGGGACAGGGGGGTACAATGAGCAGTTCTTC
NA | TRBJ2-1 | TRBV5-6 | TRBD2 | CASSLELAGGSNHEQFF | TGTGCCAGCAGCTTGGAGCTAGCGGGGGGGTCGAATCATGAGCAGTTCTTC
NA | TRBJ2-2 | TRBV5-5 | NA | CASSLVPPPTNTGELFF | TGTGCCAGCAGCTTGGTTCCGCCGCCTACGAACACCGGGGAGCTGTTTTTT
few | TRBJ2-5 | TRBV4-1 | TRBD2 | CASSLIAGMETQYF | TGCGCCAGCAGCCTTATAGCGGGAATGGAGACCCAGTACTTC
NA | TRBJ2-3 | TRBV2 | TRBD2 | CATERGLTDTQYF | TGTGCCACCGAGCGGGGCCTCACAGATACGCAGTATTTT
NA | TRBJ2-1 | TRBV9 | TRBD2 | CASTTEDISGGSYNEQFF | TGTGCCAGCACTACTGAGGATATTAGCGGGGGGTCTTACAATGAGCAGTTCTTC
NA | TRBJ2-7 | TRBV7-8 | TRBD1 | CASSLAGTGSREQYF | TGTGCCAGCAGCTTAGCGGGGACAGGCAGCCGCGAGCAGTACTTC
few | TRBJ1-3 | TRBV5-4 | TRBD1 | CASSSLDRGQGNTIYF | TGTGCCAGCAGCTCCTTAGACAGGGGGCAAGGAAACACCATATATTTT
NA | TRBJ2-1 | TRBV7-9 | NA | CASSVHYNEQFF | TGTGCCAGCAGCGTACACTACAATGAGCAGTTCTTC